This TCR beta chain was recorded in a study of shared clonotypes between healthy human individuals. Whole-study findings and limits: Clonotypes shared by all four donors outscored non-shared clonotypes in generation probability.

A word on this clone: Its antigen remains unidentified.

This table comes from immunoSEQ multiplex PCR, and its TCRdb copy is limited to in-frame clones, with some not included. The sample yields 2.3 million or so clones, roughly 93% seen once. Germline values: CDR1 SEHNR, CDR2 FQNEAQ (reference sequence). Trimming left V 6 bases short and J 8 bases short, with 11 bases between. The CDR3 spans 12 residues. This receptor was identified in a man between 18 and 35 years old in good health. Some clones in this sample may be carry-over from other donors' samples. The source material was naive CD4+ T cells from PBMCs. As to subset: CD45RA+ positively selected. This chain joins TRBV7-9 and TRBJ2-1, with a tentative D call TRBD2 (5 bases). CDR3 sequence reads: CASRDSLHEQFF. In DNA, the CDR3 is TGTGCCAGCAGGGACTCCCTCCATGAGCAGTTCTTC.